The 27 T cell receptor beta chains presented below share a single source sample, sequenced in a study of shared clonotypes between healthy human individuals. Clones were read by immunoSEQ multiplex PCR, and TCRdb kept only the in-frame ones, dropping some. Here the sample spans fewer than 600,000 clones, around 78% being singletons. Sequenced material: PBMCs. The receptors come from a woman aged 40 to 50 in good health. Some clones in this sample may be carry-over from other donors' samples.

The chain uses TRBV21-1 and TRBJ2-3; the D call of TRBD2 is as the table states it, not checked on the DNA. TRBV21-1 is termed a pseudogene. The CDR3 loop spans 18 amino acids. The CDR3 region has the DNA TGTGCCAGCAGTACGATTCCCACGACAGAAGGGAGGGCAGATACGCAGTATTTT. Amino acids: CASSTIPTTEGRADTQYF.

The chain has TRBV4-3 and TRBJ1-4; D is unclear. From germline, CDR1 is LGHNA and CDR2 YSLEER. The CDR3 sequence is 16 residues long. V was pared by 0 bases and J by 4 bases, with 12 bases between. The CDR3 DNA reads TGCGCCAGCAGCCAAGAGGTCCGGGTTGATAATGAAAAACTGTTTTTT. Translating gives CASSQEVRVDNEKLFF.

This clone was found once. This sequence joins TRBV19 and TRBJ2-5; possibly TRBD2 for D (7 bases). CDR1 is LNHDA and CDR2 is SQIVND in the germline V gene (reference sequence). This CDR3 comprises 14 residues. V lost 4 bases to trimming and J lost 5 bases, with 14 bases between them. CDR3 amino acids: CASSSPGGLETQYF. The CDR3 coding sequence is TGTGCCAGTAGTAGCCCCGGGGGGCTGGAGACCCAGTACTTC.

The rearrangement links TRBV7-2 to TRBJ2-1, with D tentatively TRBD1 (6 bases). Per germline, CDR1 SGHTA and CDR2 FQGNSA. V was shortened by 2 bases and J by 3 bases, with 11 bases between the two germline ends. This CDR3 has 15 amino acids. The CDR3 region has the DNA TGTGCCAGCAGCTTAATCAGGGGATTCTACAATGAGCAGTTCTTC. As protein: CASSLIRGFYNEQFF.

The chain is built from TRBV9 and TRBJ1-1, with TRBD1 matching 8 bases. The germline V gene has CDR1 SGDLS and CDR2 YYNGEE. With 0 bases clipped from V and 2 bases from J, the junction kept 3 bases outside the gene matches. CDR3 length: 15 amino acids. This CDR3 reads CASSVGAGGNTEAFF. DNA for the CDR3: TGTGCCAGCAGCGTAGGAGCAGGGGGCAACACTGAAGCTTTCTTT. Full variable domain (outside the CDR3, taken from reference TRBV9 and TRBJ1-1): DSGVTQTPKHLITATGQRVTLRCSPRSGDLSVYWYQQSLDQGLQFLIQYYNGEERAKGNILERFSAQQFPDLHSELNLSSLELGDSALYFCASSVGAGGNTEAFFGQGTRLTVV.

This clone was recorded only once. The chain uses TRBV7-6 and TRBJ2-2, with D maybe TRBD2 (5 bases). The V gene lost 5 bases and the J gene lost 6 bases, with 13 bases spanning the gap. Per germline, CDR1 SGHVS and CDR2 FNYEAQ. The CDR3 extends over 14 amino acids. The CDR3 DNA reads TGTGCCAGCAGCCCCAGGACTCAATCCGGGGAGCTGTTTTTT. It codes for CASSPRTQSGELFF.

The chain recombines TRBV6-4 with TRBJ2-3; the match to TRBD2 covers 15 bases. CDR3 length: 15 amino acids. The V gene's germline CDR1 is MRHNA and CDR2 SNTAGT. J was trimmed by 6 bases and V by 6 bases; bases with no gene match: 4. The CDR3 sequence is CASSGLAGGPDTQYF. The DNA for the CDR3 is TGTGCCAGCAGCGGACTAGCGGGAGGGCCCGATACGCAGTATTTT.

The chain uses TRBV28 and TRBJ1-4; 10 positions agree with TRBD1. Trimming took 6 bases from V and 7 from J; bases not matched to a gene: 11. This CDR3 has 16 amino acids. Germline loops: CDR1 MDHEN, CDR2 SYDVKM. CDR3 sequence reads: CASRGTGVARGEKLFF. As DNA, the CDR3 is TGTGCCAGCAGGGGGACAGGGGTGGCCCGCGGTGAAAAACTGTTTTTT.

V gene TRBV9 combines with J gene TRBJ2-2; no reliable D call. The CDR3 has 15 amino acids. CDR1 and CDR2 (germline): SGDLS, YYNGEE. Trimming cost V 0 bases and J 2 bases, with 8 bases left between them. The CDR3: CASSVGAHNTGELFF. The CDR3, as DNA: TGTGCCAGCAGCGTAGGGGCCCACAACACCGGGGAGCTGTTTTTT.

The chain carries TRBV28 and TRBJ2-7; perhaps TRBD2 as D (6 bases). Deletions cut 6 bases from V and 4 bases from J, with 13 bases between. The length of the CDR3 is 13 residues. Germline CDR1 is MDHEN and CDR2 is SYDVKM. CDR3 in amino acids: CASRVEGLYEQYF. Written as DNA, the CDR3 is TGTGCCAGCAGGGTGGAGGGGCTGTACGAGCAGTACTTC.

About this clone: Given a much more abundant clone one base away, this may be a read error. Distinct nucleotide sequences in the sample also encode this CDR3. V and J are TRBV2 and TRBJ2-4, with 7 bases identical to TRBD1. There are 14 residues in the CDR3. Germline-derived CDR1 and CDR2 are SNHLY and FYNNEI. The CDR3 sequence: CASSRDRAKNIQYF. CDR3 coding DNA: TGTGCCAGCTCCCGTGACAGGGCGAAAAACATCCAGTACTTC.

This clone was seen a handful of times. The CDR3 here is CASSETSGRQFF. DNA for the CDR3: TGTGCCAGCAGTGAGACTAGCGGGAGGCAGTTCTTC. The chain has TRBV25-1 and TRBJ2-1; 12 bases fit TRBD2. CDR3 length: 12 residues. Germline trimming cut 3 bases from V and 12 bases from J; bases unmatched to any gene: 0. The germline gives CDR1 MGHDK, CDR2 SYGVNS.

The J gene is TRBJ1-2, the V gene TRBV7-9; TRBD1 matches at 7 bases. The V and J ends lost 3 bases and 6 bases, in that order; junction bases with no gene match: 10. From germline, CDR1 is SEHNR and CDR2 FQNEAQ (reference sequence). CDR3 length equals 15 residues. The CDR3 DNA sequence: TGTGCCAGCAGCTTTAGAGACAGGGAGGCGAATGGCTACACCTTC. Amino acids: CASSFRDREANGYTF. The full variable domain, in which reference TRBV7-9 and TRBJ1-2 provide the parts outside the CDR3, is DTGVSQNPRHKITKRGQNVTFRCDPISEHNRLYWYRQTLGQGPEFLTYFQNEAQLEKSRLLSDRFSAERPKGSFSTLEIQRTEQGDSAMYLCASSFRDREANGYTFGSGTRLTVV.

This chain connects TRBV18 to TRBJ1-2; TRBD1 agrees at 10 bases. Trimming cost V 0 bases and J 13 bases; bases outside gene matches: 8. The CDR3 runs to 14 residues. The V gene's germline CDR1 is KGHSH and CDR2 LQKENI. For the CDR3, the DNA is TGTGCCAGCTCACCACCAGGGGACAGGGGAGGTAGCACCTTC. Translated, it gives CASSPPGDRGGSTF. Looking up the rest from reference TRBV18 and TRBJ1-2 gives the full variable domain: NAGVMQNPRHLVRRRGQEARLRCSPMKGHSHVYWYRQLPEEGLKFMVYLQKENIIDESGMPKERFSAEFPKEGPSILRIQQVVRGDSAAYFCASSPPGDRGGSTFGSGTRLTVV.

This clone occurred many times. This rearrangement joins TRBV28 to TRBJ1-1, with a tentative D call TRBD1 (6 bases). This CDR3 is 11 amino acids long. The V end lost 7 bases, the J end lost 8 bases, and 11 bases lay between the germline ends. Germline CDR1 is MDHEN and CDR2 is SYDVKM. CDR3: CASKRTVEAFF. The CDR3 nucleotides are TGTGCCAGCAAGAGGACAGTAGAAGCTTTCTTT. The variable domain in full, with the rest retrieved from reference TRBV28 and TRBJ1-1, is DVKVTQSSRYLVKRTGEKVFLECVQDMDHENMFWYRQDPGLGLRLIYFSYDVKMKEKGDIPEGYSVSREKKERFSLILESASTNQTSMYLCASKRTVEAFFGQGTRLTVV.

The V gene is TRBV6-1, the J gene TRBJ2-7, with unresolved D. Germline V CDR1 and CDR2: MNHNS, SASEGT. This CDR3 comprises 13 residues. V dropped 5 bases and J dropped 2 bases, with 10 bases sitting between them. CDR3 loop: CASSSDAAYEQYF. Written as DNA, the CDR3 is TGTGCCAGCAGTTCGGACGCCGCCTACGAGCAGTACTTC.

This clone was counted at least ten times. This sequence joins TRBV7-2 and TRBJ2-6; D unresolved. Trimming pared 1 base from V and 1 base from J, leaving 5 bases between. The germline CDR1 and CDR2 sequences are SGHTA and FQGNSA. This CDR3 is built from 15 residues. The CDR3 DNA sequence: TGTGCCAGCAGCTTAGTCTTTTCTGGGGCCAACGTCCTGACTTTC. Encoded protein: CASSLVFSGANVLTF.

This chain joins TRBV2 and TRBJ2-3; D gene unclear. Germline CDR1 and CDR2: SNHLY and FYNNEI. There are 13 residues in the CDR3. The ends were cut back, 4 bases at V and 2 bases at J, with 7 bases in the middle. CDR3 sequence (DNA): TGTGCCAGCAGTGTGGGTGACACAGATACGCAGTATTTT. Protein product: CASSVGDTDTQYF.

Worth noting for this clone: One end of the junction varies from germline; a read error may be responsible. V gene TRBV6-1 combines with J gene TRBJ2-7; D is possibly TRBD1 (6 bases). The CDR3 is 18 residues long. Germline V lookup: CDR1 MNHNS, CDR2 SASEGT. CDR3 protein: CASRDALGMEGGTYEQYF. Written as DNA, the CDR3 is TGTGCCAGCCGTGACGCCCTTGGTATGGAAGGGGGTACCTACGAGCAGTACTTC.

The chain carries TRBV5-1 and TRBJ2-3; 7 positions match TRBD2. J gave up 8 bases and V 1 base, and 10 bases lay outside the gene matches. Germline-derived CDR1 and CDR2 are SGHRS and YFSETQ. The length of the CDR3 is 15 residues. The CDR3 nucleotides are TGCGCCAGCAGCTTGTCTCTAGCGGAGGCCGGTACGCAGTATTTT. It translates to CASSLSLAEAGTQYF.

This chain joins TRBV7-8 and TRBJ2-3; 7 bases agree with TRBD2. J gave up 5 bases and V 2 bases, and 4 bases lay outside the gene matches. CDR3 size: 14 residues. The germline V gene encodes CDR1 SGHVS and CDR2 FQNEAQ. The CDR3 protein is CASSLRAGEDTQYF. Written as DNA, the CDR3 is TGTGCCAGCAGCTTAAGGGCGGGAGAAGATACGCAGTATTTT.

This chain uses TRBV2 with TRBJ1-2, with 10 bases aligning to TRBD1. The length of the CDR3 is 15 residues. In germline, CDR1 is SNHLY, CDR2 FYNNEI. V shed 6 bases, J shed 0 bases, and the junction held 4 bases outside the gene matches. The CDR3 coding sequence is TGTGCCAGCAGGGACAGGGGGGGAGCTAACTATGGCTACACCTTC. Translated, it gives CASRDRGGANYGYTF.

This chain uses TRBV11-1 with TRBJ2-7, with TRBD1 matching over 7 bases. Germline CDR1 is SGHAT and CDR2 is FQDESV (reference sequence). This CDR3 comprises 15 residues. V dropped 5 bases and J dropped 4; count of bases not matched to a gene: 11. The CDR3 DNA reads TGTGCCAGCAGCCATATTTCACAGGGGATGTACGAGCAGTACTTC. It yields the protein CASSHISQGMYEQYF.

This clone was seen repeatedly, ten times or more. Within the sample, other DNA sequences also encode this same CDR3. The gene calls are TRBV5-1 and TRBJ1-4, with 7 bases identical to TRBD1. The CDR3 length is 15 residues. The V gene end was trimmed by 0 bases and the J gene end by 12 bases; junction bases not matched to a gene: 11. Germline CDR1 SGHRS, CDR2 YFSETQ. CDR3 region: CASSLGTTGREELFF. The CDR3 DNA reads TGCGCCAGCAGCTTGGGTACGACAGGGAGGGAAGAACTGTTTTTT.

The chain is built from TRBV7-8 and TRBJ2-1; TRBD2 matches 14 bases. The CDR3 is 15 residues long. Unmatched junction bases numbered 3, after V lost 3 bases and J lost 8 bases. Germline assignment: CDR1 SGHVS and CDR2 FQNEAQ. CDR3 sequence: CASSLGTSGSYEQFF. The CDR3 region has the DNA TGTGCCAGCAGCTTGGGGACTAGCGGGAGCTATGAGCAGTTCTTC. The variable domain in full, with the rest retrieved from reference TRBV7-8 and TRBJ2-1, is GAGVSQSPRYKVAKRGQDVALRCDPISGHVSLFWYQQALGQGPEFLTYFQNEAQLDKSGLPSDRFFAERPEGSVSTLKIQRTQQEDSAVYLCASSLGTSGSYEQFFGPGTRLTVL.

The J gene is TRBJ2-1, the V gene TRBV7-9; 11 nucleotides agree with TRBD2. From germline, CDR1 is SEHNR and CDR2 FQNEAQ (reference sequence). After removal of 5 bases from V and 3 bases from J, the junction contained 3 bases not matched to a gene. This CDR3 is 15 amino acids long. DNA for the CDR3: TGTGCCAGCAGCCTTAGCGGGAGGGTCTACAATGAGCAGTTCTTC. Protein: CASSLSGRVYNEQFF.

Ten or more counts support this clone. The CDR3 nucleotides are TGCGCCAGCAGCCAAGATTTAGGGCGGGGGGAGACCCAGTACTTC. It specifies CASSQDLGRGETQYF. The chain recombines TRBV4-3 with TRBJ2-5; 7 nucleotides align to TRBD2. CDR1 and CDR2 from the germline V gene are LGHNA and YSLEER. V trimming: 0 bases; J trimming: 5 bases; junction bases outside the gene matches: 6. This CDR3 has 15 amino acids.